This TCR beta chain was sequenced for a study of blood T cell repertoires in COVID-19. About the study: There were acute and convalescent COVID-19 samples, and they came from the United States, Italy and Spain. T cells, B-cell-depleted T cells, or PBMCs supplied cDNA or gDNA.

This CDR3 is 16 amino acids long. The V gene end was trimmed by 3 bases and the J gene end by 1 base; junction bases not matched to a gene: 6. Germline V gene data show CDR1 as SGHDT and CDR2 as YYEEEE. This clone was seen once. Authors' analysis steps: Estimation of nucleated cell counts was performed using reference gene primer amplification. Libraries were prepared by immunoSEQ multiplex PCR; TCRdb keeps only in-frame clonotypes and omits some of them. Clone size and V and J calls were adopted from that table, with D and trimming inferred from the DNA. The sample shows fewer than 200,000 clones, 60% to 80% of them seen only once.

Specimen: peripheral blood. This rearrangement joins TRBV5-6 to TRBJ1-1; TRBD1 matches at 10 bases. The TCR comes from a woman aged 70 to 79 with acute or convalescent COVID-19. CDR3: CASSSTGGIPNTEAFF. The CDR3 nucleotides read TGTGCCAGCAGCTCGACAGGGGGCATCCCGAACACTGAAGCTTTCTTT.